These 25 T cell receptor beta chains came from one sample sequenced in a study of STAT5B mutations in CD4+ large granular lymphocyte leukemia. Generated by immunoSEQ multiplex PCR, the TCRdb table keeps only in-frame clones and is missing some. The data hold some 30,000 clones, with approximately 71% observed a single time. The specimen sequenced was CD4+ T cells from blood buffy coats. The receptors were sampled from a human donor in good health.

The CDR3 here is CASSGTLGTGYEQYF. In DNA form, the CDR3 reads TGTGCCAGCAGCGGGACCCTTGGGACGGGATACGAGCAGTACTTC. The chain recombines TRBV6-5 with TRBJ2-7; D is perhaps TRBD1 or TRBD2 (5 bases each). The CDR3 is 15 amino acids. V lost 6 bases to trimming and J lost 4 bases, with 19 bases between them. In germline, CDR1 is MNHEY, CDR2 SVGAGI.

The rearrangement uses TRBV30 and TRBJ1-2, with no clear D. Germline V gene sequence: CDR1 GTSNPN, CDR2 SVGIG (reference sequence). The CDR3 spans 13 residues. V was shortened by 1 base and J by 7 bases, with 13 bases between the two germline ends. Written as DNA, the CDR3 is TGTGCCTGGAGTGGAGCCTCAGCAGGTGGCTACACCTTC. Translating it yields CAWSGASAGGYTF. The variable domain in full, with the rest retrieved from reference TRBV30 and TRBJ1-2, is SQTIHQWPATLVQPVGSPLSLECTVEGTSNPNLYWYRQAAGRGLQLLFYSVGIGQISSEVPQNLSASRPQDRQFILSSKKLLLSDSGFYLCAWSGASAGGYTFGSGTRLTVV.

The J gene is TRBJ2-7, the V gene TRBV27; TRBD1 might be the D (6 bases). Trimming cost V 3 bases and J 2 bases, with 20 bases left between them. The CDR3 sequence is 17 residues long. Looked up from germline, CDR1 is MNHEY and CDR2 is SMNVEV (reference sequence). CDR3 residues: CASSFEFPGTFPYEQYF. The CDR3 coding sequence is TGTGCCAGCAGTTTCGAGTTTCCCGGGACATTTCCCTACGAGCAGTACTTC.

The gene calls are TRBV27 and TRBJ1-5; the match to TRBD1 covers 10 bases. CDR3 length: 15 residues. V lost 3 bases, J lost 7 bases, and 6 bases stayed unmatched. CDR1 is MNHEY and CDR2 is SMNVEV in the germline V gene (reference sequence). The CDR3 DNA reads TGTGCCAGCAGTTTCACGACAGGGGGCGGGCAGCCCCAGCATTTT. Its translation: CASSFTTGGGQPQHF.

V usage is TRBV19 and J usage is TRBJ1-5; D not certain. The CDR3 consists of 11 residues. V was shortened by 8 bases and J by 7 bases, with 9 bases between the two germline ends. Germline V gene sequence: CDR1 LNHDA, CDR2 SQIVND (reference sequence). The CDR3 protein is CASAAGQPQHF. The CDR3 DNA follows: TGTGCCAGTGCCGCCGGGCAGCCCCAGCATTTT.

This chain connects TRBV5-4 to TRBJ2-7; no clear D. The CDR3 totals 12 residues. Germline CDR1 is SGHNT and CDR2 is YYREEE (reference sequence). Trimming removed 3 bases from V and 0 bases from J, with 4 bases in between. CDR3 nucleotides: TGTGCCAGCAGCTGGGGCTCCTACGAGCAGTACTTC. This translates into CASSWGSYEQYF.

By proportion, this clone is medium-sized. The chain carries TRBV5-6 and TRBJ1-5; D possibly corresponds to TRBD1 (5 bases). The germline V and J ends were trimmed by 4 bases and 5 bases, with 13 bases remaining between them. The V gene's germline CDR1 is SGHDT and CDR2 YYEEEE. The CDR3 is made up of 14 amino acids. The CDR3 DNA sequence: TGTGCCAGCAGCCGAGGGGAGGGTGATCAGCCCCAGCATTTT. Residues: CASSRGEGDQPQHF.

The chain carries TRBV4-2 and TRBJ1-2; the D is unclear. The germline CDR1 and CDR2 sequences are LGHNA and YNFKEQ. The CDR3 consists of 15 residues. Trimming stripped 2 bases from V and 5 bases from J, with 15 bases between. The CDR3 nucleotides read TGTGCCAGCAGCCAAACGGGCGGCGGTAGATATGGCTACACCTTC. As protein: CASSQTGGGRYGYTF.

The rearrangement uses TRBV9 and TRBJ1-5; D is unresolved. CDR3 size: 14 residues. In germline, CDR1 is SGDLS, CDR2 YYNGEE. Trimming cost V 0 bases and J 4 bases, with 8 bases left between them. CDR3 sequence: CASSVDVGNQPQHF. The CDR3 region has the DNA TGTGCCAGCAGCGTAGATGTAGGGAATCAGCCCCAGCATTTT.

In this sample, this clone turned up once. This chain uses TRBV6-6 with TRBJ2-5; 9 bases are shared with TRBD1. The J call may be incorrect, as the DNA end agrees better with TRBJ2-7. The CDR3 is made up of 14 amino acids. Germline V gene lookup returns CDR1 MNHNY and CDR2 SVGAGI (reference sequence). The CDR3 sequence: CASRTGTGYYEQYF. As DNA, the CDR3 is TGTGCCAGCAGAACCGGGACAGGGTACTACGAGCAGTACTTC.

The chain is built from TRBV5-4 and TRBJ1-3; D is undetermined. The germline V gene has CDR1 SGHNT and CDR2 YYREEE (reference sequence). With 0 bases removed from V and 0 bases from J, the gap between germline ends came to 4 bases. CDR3 length equals 14 residues. The DNA of the CDR3 is TGTGCCAGCAGCTTGGGCAGCTCTGGAAACACCATATATTTT. Translation: CASSLGSSGNTIYF.

V usage is TRBV28 and J usage is TRBJ2-1, with D possibly matching TRBD2 (5 bases). From germline, CDR1 is MDHEN and CDR2 SYDVKM. V was pared by 3 bases and J by 7 bases, with 7 bases between. The CDR3 loop spans 12 amino acids. The CDR3, as DNA: TGTGCCAGCAGTTTGCCGGGGAATGAGCAGTTCTTC. Translated, it gives CASSLPGNEQFF.

CDR3 protein: CAWSAHRGPNEKLFF. CDR3 sequence (DNA): TGTGCCTGGAGTGCCCACAGGGGTCCTAATGAAAAACTGTTTTTT. This chain connects TRBV30 to TRBJ1-4, with 7 bases lining up with TRBD1. The germline V gene has CDR1 GTSNPN and CDR2 SVGIG (reference sequence). CDR3 length: 15 amino acids. Trimming at V came to 1 base and at J to 3 bases, leaving 5 bases not matched to a gene.

The CDR3, as DNA: TGTGCCAGCAGTTTAGATGGGACTAGACGGGGGGAGACCCAGTACTTC. This codes for CASSLDGTRRGETQYF. J is TRBJ2-5 and V is TRBV27; 8 bases are shared with TRBD2. CDR1 and CDR2 (germline): MNHEY, SMNVEV (reference sequence). This CDR3 has 16 amino acids. Germline trimming cut 2 bases from V and 5 bases from J; bases unmatched to any gene: 10.

The CDR3 DNA is TGCAGCGTTGAAGAGGGACTAGCGGGTCCGGTAGAGCAGTTCTTC. It translates to CSVEEGLAGPVEQFF. The V gene is TRBV29-1, the J gene TRBJ2-1, with 12 bases lining up with TRBD2. The germline V gene has CDR1 SQVTM and CDR2 ANQGSEA. The junction had 7 bases not matched to a gene; V was cut back by 0 bases and J by 10 bases. The CDR3 runs to 15 residues.

V is TRBV28 and J is TRBJ1-2; unclear D gene. Per germline, CDR1 MDHEN and CDR2 SYDVKM. Trimming took off 2 bases at V and 6 bases at J, with 7 bases between the two ends. CDR3 length equals 12 residues. CDR3 DNA: TGTGCCAGCAGTTTACGTCCGGATGGCTACACCTTC. Translating gives CASSLRPDGYTF.

This clone has just one count. This chain connects TRBV9 to TRBJ2-1, with D possibly being TRBD1 or TRBD2 (6 bases each). The germline V and J ends were trimmed by 4 bases and 7 bases, with 18 bases remaining between them. This CDR3 spans 15 amino acids. CDR1 is SGDLS and CDR2 is YYNGEE in the germline V gene. The CDR3 here is CASSQRGDFQNEQFF. The CDR3 DNA reads TGTGCCAGCAGCCAAAGGGGGGACTTTCAAAATGAGCAGTTCTTC. Full variable domain (remainder filled in from reference TRBV9 and TRBJ2-1): DSGVTQTPKHLITATGQRVTLRCSPRSGDLSVYWYQQSLDQGLQFLIQYYNGEERAKGNILERFSAQQFPDLHSELNLSSLELGDSALYFCASSQRGDFQNEQFFGPGTRLTVL.

J is TRBJ2-5 and V is TRBV28; D gene unclear. The germline CDR1 and CDR2 sequences are MDHEN and SYDVKM. The CDR3 consists of 16 residues. Trimming took 2 bases from V and 5 from J, leaving 18 bases between them. The DNA of the CDR3 is TGTGCCAGCAGTTTAACACTCGGAAGCGTTTCGGAGACCCAGTACTTC. Residues: CASSLTLGSVSETQYF.

The V gene is TRBV28, the J gene TRBJ2-1; TRBD1 is a possible D gene (6 bases). The V end was cut by 2 bases, the J end by 10 bases, with 15 bases between. The CDR3 sequence is 14 residues long. Germline CDR1 is MDHEN and CDR2 is SYDVKM. CDR3 coding DNA: TGTGCCAGCAGTTTAGGGGGCAGCCTGTGGGAGCAGTTCTTC. Its translation: CASSLGGSLWEQFF.

The chain recombines TRBV6-5 with TRBJ1-4; the D gene is possibly TRBD1 (6 bases). The V and J ends lost 6 bases and 7 bases respectively, with 15 bases between them. This CDR3 is 14 amino acids long. Germline V gene data show CDR1 as MNHEY and CDR2 as SVGAGI. CDR3 residues: CASSSQGISEKLFF. The DNA for the CDR3 is TGTGCCAGCAGCTCCCAGGGGATAAGTGAAAAACTGTTTTTT.

The V and J genes are TRBV19 and TRBJ2-7; 10 bases match TRBD2. Germline values: CDR1 LNHDA, CDR2 SQIVND (reference sequence). Trimming took 7 bases from V and 2 from J; bases not matched to a gene: 5. The CDR3 has 14 amino acids. The CDR3, as DNA: TGTGCCAGTAATAGCGGGGGGACCCCCTACGAGCAGTACTTC. This codes for CASNSGGTPYEQYF. Full variable domain (rest looked up from reference TRBV19 and TRBJ2-7): DGGITQSPKYLFRKEGQNVTLSCEQNLNHDAMYWYRQDPGQGLRLIYYSQIVNDFQKGDIAEGYSVSREKKESFPLTVTSAQKNPTAFYLCASNSGGTPYEQYFGPGTRLTVT.

CDR3: CASSSDRGNNQPQHF. CDR3 DNA: TGTGCCAGCAGTTCGGACAGGGGAAACAATCAGCCCCAGCATTTT. This chain connects TRBV6-5 to TRBJ1-5; 9 positions match TRBD1. Germline loops: CDR1 MNHEY, CDR2 SVGAGI. CDR3 length equals 15 residues. V gave up 4 bases and J gave up 3 bases; unmatched junction bases: 4.

The chain uses TRBV7-6 and TRBJ2-2; D might be TRBD1 (5 bases). The CDR3 sequence is 14 residues long. The ends were cut back, 0 bases at V and 5 bases at J, with 7 bases in the middle. The germline gives CDR1 SGHVS, CDR2 FNYEAQ. CDR3 sequence (DNA): TGTGCCAGCAGCTTAGCCCCAGGGACCGGGGAGCTGTTTTTT. This gives the protein CASSLAPGTGELFF.

This chain connects TRBV20-1 to TRBJ1-2; unclear D gene. The germline V gene encodes CDR1 DFQATT and CDR2 SNEGSKA (reference sequence). The CDR3 consists of 11 residues. The ends were cut back, 5 bases at V and 5 bases at J, with 9 bases in the middle. The CDR3 DNA is TGCAGTGCTCGATTACAGTATGGCTACACCTTC. Translation: CSARLQYGYTF.

This chain joins TRBV9 and TRBJ2-3; 10 bases align to TRBD2. Losses at the gene ends were 0 bases for V and 3 bases for J; bases not matched to a gene: 4. The germline V gene has CDR1 SGDLS and CDR2 YYNGEE. CDR3 size: 16 residues. CDR3 sequence reads: CASSVALAGVTDTQYF. The CDR3 DNA follows: TGTGCCAGCAGCGTAGCTCTAGCGGGGGTTACAGATACGCAGTATTTT.